The 15 T cell receptor beta chains reported below all come from one sample, sequenced in a study of shared clonotypes between healthy human individuals. Only in-frame clones appear in the TCRdb table, and some are missing; sequencing was by immunoSEQ multiplex PCR. The data contain around 1.5 million clones, around 98% of them singletons. The sample was naive CD4+ T cells sorted from blood. Subset described: CD45RA+ positively selected. All receptors derive from a man aged 30 to 45 in good health.

J is TRBJ1-1 and V is TRBV9, with 7 bases that match TRBD1. CDR3 length equals 15 residues. The germline gives CDR1 SGDLS, CDR2 YYNGEE. Losses at the gene ends were 5 bases for V and 5 bases for J; bases not matched to a gene: 12. CDR3 coding DNA: TGTGCCAGCAGTCACAATAGGGGGCTTTGGACTGAAGCTTTCTTT. Translation gives CASSHNRGLWTEAFF. The variable domain in full, with the rest retrieved from reference TRBV9 and TRBJ1-1, is DSGVTQTPKHLITATGQRVTLRCSPRSGDLSVYWYQQSLDQGLQFLIQYYNGEERAKGNILERFSAQQFPDLHSELNLSSLELGDSALYFCASSHNRGLWTEAFFGQGTRLTVV.

This clone was recorded only once. The rearrangement uses TRBV27 and TRBJ1-4; D not resolved. The CDR3 length is 12 residues. The V end lost 7 bases, the J end lost 0 bases, and 3 bases lay between the germline ends. Germline V gene lookup returns CDR1 MNHEY and CDR2 SMNVEV (reference sequence). The CDR3: CASKSTNEKLFF. CDR3 DNA sequence: TGTGCCAGCAAGTCAACTAATGAAAAACTGTTTTTT.

The rearrangement joins TRBV28 to TRBJ1-4; D may be TRBD1 (5 bases). V was cut by 5 bases and J by 7 bases, with 14 bases left in between. Germline values: CDR1 MDHEN, CDR2 SYDVKM. There are 14 residues in the CDR3. The CDR3 bases are TGTGCCAGCAGTACACAGGTTTGGGGTGAAAAACTGTTTTTT. It codes for CASSTQVWGEKLFF.

This clone appeared once. Other DNA sequences in this specimen translate into the identical CDR3. The chain has TRBV28 and TRBJ1-1, with D perhaps TRBD1 (5 bases). The CDR3 spans 15 residues. V was pared by 3 bases and J by 1 base, with 12 bases between. The germline CDR1 and CDR2 sequences are MDHEN and SYDVKM. CDR3 in amino acids: CASSFSTVTNTEAFF. In DNA, the CDR3 is TGTGCCAGCAGTTTTTCGACAGTTACGAACACTGAAGCTTTCTTT.

The chain joins TRBV6-1 to TRBJ2-2; D gene unclear. Germline lookup yields CDR1 MNHNS and CDR2 SASEGT. The CDR3 runs to 14 residues. The V end lost 5 bases, the J end lost 7 bases, and 14 bases lay between the germline ends. The CDR3 DNA is TGTGCCAGCAGTCTTCAGGACGGGTACGGGGAGCTGTTTTTT. As protein: CASSLQDGYGELFF.

The gene calls are TRBV7-2 and TRBJ1-1; no clear D gene. Germline V gene lookup returns CDR1 SGHTA and CDR2 FQGNSA. CDR3 length equals 14 residues. V lost 4 bases, J lost 1 base, and 10 bases lay in between. The CDR3 loop is CASSSPGRNTEAFF. In DNA, the CDR3 is TGTGCCAGCAGCTCTCCGGGGAGGAACACTGAAGCTTTCTTT.

The chain couples TRBV7-9 to TRBJ1-3; D is uncertain. V lost 7 bases and J 4 bases, leaving 11 bases between the germline ends. This CDR3 spans 13 amino acids. The germline CDR1 and CDR2 sequences are SEHNR and FQNEAQ (reference sequence). The CDR3 reads CASIEGSGNTIYF. In DNA form, the CDR3 reads TGTGCCAGCATCGAGGGATCAGGAAACACCATATATTTT.

The chain recombines TRBV6-5 with TRBJ2-5, with 15 bases that match TRBD2. CDR1 and CDR2 from the germline V gene are MNHEY and SVGAGI. V was clipped by 10 bases and J by 2 bases; unmatched bases: 5. The CDR3 spans 15 residues. In nucleotides, the CDR3 is TGTGCCACAAATGGACTAGCGGGAGGGCAAGAGACCCAGTACTTC. This codes for CATNGLAGGQETQYF.

The V call is TRBV6-5, the J call TRBJ1-2, with D possibly TRBD1 on 6 matching bases. There are 13 residues in the CDR3. V lost 4 bases and J lost 4, with 10 bases in between. CDR1 and CDR2 (germline): MNHEY, SVGAGI. The CDR3 protein is CASSSGGAYGYTF. The CDR3 bases are TGTGCCAGCAGTTCCGGGGGGGCCTATGGCTACACCTTC.

The rearrangement joins TRBV6-5 to TRBJ1-3; 7 bases line up with TRBD1. This CDR3 comprises 16 residues. V was clipped by 4 bases and J by 0 bases; unmatched bases: 6. Per germline, CDR1 MNHEY and CDR2 SVGAGI. CDR3 sequence reads: CASSSGTVNSGNTIYF. The CDR3 nucleotides are TGTGCCAGCAGTTCCGGGACAGTCAACTCTGGAAACACCATATATTTT.

The rearrangement joins TRBV7-8 to TRBJ2-7; TRBD1 or TRBD2 may be the D gene (5 bases each). Germline V gene sequence: CDR1 SGHVS, CDR2 FQNEAQ. The CDR3 sequence is 16 residues long. The V and J ends lost 0 bases and 3 bases respectively, with 15 bases between them. CDR3: CASSLATYRDGYEQYF. For the CDR3, the DNA is TGTGCCAGCAGCTTAGCGACGTACCGGGACGGCTACGAGCAGTACTTC.

This clone has just one count. This chain uses TRBV4-1 with TRBJ1-2, with TRBD1 identical over 9 bases. The CDR3 contains 15 residues. Germline V gives CDR1 MGHRA, CDR2 YSYEKL. The J segment lost 6 bases and the V segment lost 3 bases, leaving 8 bases of the junction unmatched. The CDR3 spells CASSQVEGTGNGYTF. Written as DNA, the CDR3 is TGCGCCAGCAGCCAGGTGGAAGGGACAGGGAATGGCTACACCTTC.

V usage is TRBV5-1 and J usage is TRBJ1-1, with D tentatively TRBD1 (5 bases). The CDR3 runs to 14 residues. The V end lost 5 bases, the J end lost 1 base, and 12 bases lay between the germline ends. CDR1 and CDR2 (germline): SGHRS, YFSETQ. The CDR3 region has the DNA TGCGCCAGCAGGAGTGTGACAGCGAACACTGAAGCTTTCTTT. Translated: CASRSVTANTEAFF.

This sequence joins TRBV10-3 and TRBJ2-7, with 9 bases aligning to TRBD1. Germline lookup yields CDR1 ENHRY and CDR2 SYGVKD. This CDR3 spans 14 amino acids. V dropped 0 bases and J dropped 5; count of bases not matched to a gene: 2. CDR3 protein: CAISESRDRDEQYF. CDR3 coding DNA: TGTGCCATCAGTGAGTCCCGGGACAGGGACGAGCAGTACTTC.

The J gene is TRBJ2-7, the V gene TRBV19; TRBD1 agrees at 8 bases. Per germline, CDR1 LNHDA and CDR2 SQIVND (reference sequence). This CDR3 has 15 amino acids. V dropped 1 base and J dropped 2; count of bases not matched to a gene: 4. The CDR3 reads CASSIGTGITYEQYF. CDR3 coding DNA: TGTGCCAGTAGTATAGGGACAGGGATTACCTACGAGCAGTACTTC.